Detailed here is one T cell receptor (beta chain). It has no known antigen specificity. Per-base quality was not reported, and no clone a single base away is much larger than it. The cysteine opens and the phenylalanine closes a CDR3 of 15 amino acids. Only CDR3 DNA remains: 45 bases, in frame from the first base. Trimming costs V 3 bases and J 3 bases, and their ends lie 14 bases apart. CDR1 and CDR2, looked up from the germline V gene (reference sequence), are MNHEY and SMNVEV. The sample belongs to a study of blood T cell repertoires in COVID-19 (dated by TCRdb to the early 2020s). A note on the overall study: Samples covering the acute and convalescent phases of COVID-19 were provided by collaborators in the United States, Italy and Spain. Sample metadata almost always included a de-identified subject ID, COVID-19 status, age in years and sex. The prospective study material was composed of cDNA or gDNA derived from T cells, B-cell-depleted T cells, or PBMCs. The samples were drawn from the first 160 participants of the ongoing ImmuneRACE study and from 1,254 subjects provided by 6 global collaborators. Where available, HLA class I and class II types were taken from metadata supplied by the sample provider and were not determined by assay-based typing. The repertoires were made available in a free public database intended to serve as a resource for research on the immune response to SARS-CoV-2. Subjects who had been exposed to COVID-19, were actively infected with it, or had recovered from it provided the deeply sampled blood TCRbeta repertoires that made up the dataset. Study-wide conclusions, independent of this receptor: The amount of clinical and demographic metadata varied by source and participant and was provided uncurated.

The immunoSEQ Assay, a bias-controlled multiplex PCR, was used to amplify TCRbeta CDR3 regions from genomic DNA. The study's own analysis went as follows. Nucleated cell counts per sample were estimated from amplification of reference gene primers within the assay. Sequence reads were collapsed and filtered to measure the absolute abundance of every unique TCRbeta CDR3 rearrangement. For each sample, productive Simpson clonality was calculated by taking the square root of Simpson's diversity index across productive rearrangements. TCRdb mirrors the immuneACCESS table, restricted to in-frame sequences. Some clones are absent from its copies; in checked studies, under half trace to an unresolved V gene, and the reason for the others is unknown. V, J and clone size are taken as reported in that table, and D and trimming were inferred from the DNA itself. The sample table lists around 250,000 clones, roughly 88% of them with a count of one. The ten largest clonotypes hold around 1.9% of the sample.

In the prospective study, participants were 18 to 89 years old, resided in fewer than 25 geographic areas of the United States, and were enrolled through a virtual design. Cohort assignment in the prospective study relied on participant-reported clinical history from a screening survey and a study questionnaire. Recovered participants in ImmuneRACE Cohort 3 were defined by two consecutive negative NP/OP PCR tests, clearance by a healthcare professional, or resolution of symptoms. Mobile phlebotomists in the prospective study collected whole blood, serum and a nasopharyngeal or oropharyngeal swab from every participant. Prospective study participants could optionally give additional blood draws and questionnaires over an approximately two-month period. Blood samples from the prospective study were shipped frozen or at room temperature prior to DNA extraction.

The sequence was obtained from a woman aged 50 to 65 who had recovered from COVID-19. Sequenced input: PBMCs or T cells enriched from blood (not recorded which). The sequence joins TRBV27 to TRBJ2-5, and the D gene may be TRBD1, 7 bases matching. The CDR3: CASSFLRGAEETQYF. The DNA reads as follows: TGTGCCAGCAGTTTCCTCAGGGGGGCGGAAGAGACCCAGTACTTC.